Listed below are T cell receptor beta chains from one sample, sequenced in a study of control samples from healthy donors and cancer patients. This table comes from immunoSEQ multiplex PCR, and its TCRdb copy is limited to in-frame clones, with some not included. Among approximately 100,000 clones listed, 70% to 90% were seen once. Specimen: blood. Every receptor here comes from a man aged 25 to 40 in good health. CDR3s include the opening cysteine and the closing phenylalanine or tryptophan. Each record gives: CDR3 length, V gene, D gene, clone size, J gene, CDR3 protein, CDR3 DNA. D genes are given only for firm matches. Not every row has a clone size; where given, it reads once, few, many or a size class.

14,TRBV6-5,NA,NA,TRBJ1-1,CASNKGHENTEAFF,TGTGCCAGCAACAAGGGACACGAGAACACTGAAGCTTTCTTT
14,TRBV28,TRBD2,NA,TRBJ2-7,CASRRGEWVYEQYF,TGTGCCAGCAGACGGGGGGAGTGGGTTTACGAGCAGTACTTC
17,TRBV6-2/TRBV6-3,NA,NA,TRBJ2-7,CASSSASLGWGLYEQYF,TGTGCCAGCAGTTCGGCGTCCTTGGGCTGGGGTCTTTACGAGCAGTACTTC
17,TRBV28,TRBD1,NA,TRBJ1-2,CASADASTGAEGYGYTF,TGTGCCAGCGCCGACGCCTCGACAGGGGCGGAGGGCTATGGCTACACCTTC
13,TRBV6-5,TRBD1,NA,TRBJ2-1,CASSYSGQSEQFF,TGTGCCAGCAGTTACTCGGGACAGTCTGAGCAGTTCTTC
15,TRBV5-1,TRBD1,NA,TRBJ2-5,CASSPADRVQETQYF,TGCGCCAGCAGCCCAGCGGACAGGGTCCAAGAGACCCAGTACTTC
13,TRBV28,NA,NA,TRBJ2-7,CASSLRSLYEQYF,TGTGCCAGCAGTTTAAGGAGTCTCTACGAGCAGTACTTC
14,TRBV6-5,TRBD2,NA,TRBJ2-7,CASSYRAGGNEQYF,TGTGCCAGCAGTTACAGGGCGGGAGGAAACGAGCAGTACTTC
15,TRBV30,TRBD1,once,TRBJ1-2,CAWTRQGATSYGYTF,TGTGCCTGGACGAGACAGGGGGCGACTAGCTATGGCTACACCTTC
13,TRBV7-3,NA,NA,TRBJ2-7,CASSSEGRYEQYF,TGTGCCAGCAGCTCCGAGGGGCGCTACGAGCAGTACTTC
16,TRBV5-4,NA,NA,TRBJ2-1,CASSSYITGTRDAVFF,TGTGCCAGCAGCTCGTATATAACAGGGACACGCGACGCCGTGTTCTTC
15,TRBV27,NA,NA,TRBJ2-2,CASRPGQPNTGELFF,TGTGCCAGCAGACCCGGACAGCCGAACACCGGGGAGCTGTTTTTT
12,TRBV5-8,NA,NA,TRBJ1-5,CASSLKRQPQHF,TGTGCCAGCAGCTTGAAAAGGCAGCCCCAGCATTTT
16,TRBV7-2,TRBD1,NA,TRBJ1-1,CASSFFSTGGDTEAFF,TGTGCCAGCAGCTTCTTTTCGACAGGGGGGGACACTGAAGCTTTCTTT
14,TRBV7-9,NA,NA,TRBJ1-1,CASSLVGADTEAFF,TGTGCCAGCAGCTTAGTAGGGGCCGACACTGAAGCTTTCTTT
15,TRBV5-1,NA,once,TRBJ2-1,CASSSDSRARNEQFF,TGCGCCAGCAGCTCAGACTCACGGGCTAGGAATGAGCAGTTCTTC
14,TRBV19,NA,NA,TRBJ1-5,CASSILTGNQPQHF,TGTGCCAGTAGTATATTGACAGGCAATCAGCCCCAGCATTTT
16,TRBV5-1,TRBD1,NA,TRBJ2-7,CASSLRLGTGSYEQYF,TGCGCCAGCAGCTTAAGACTGGGGACAGGTTCCTACGAGCAGTACTTC
19,TRBV5-4,TRBD1,NA,TRBJ1-3,CASSSTGTGAWGKGNTIYF,TGTGCCAGCAGCTCAACCGGGACAGGGGCTTGGGGAAAGGGAAACACCATATATTTT
12,TRBV6-2/TRBV6-3,NA,NA,TRBJ2-7,CASSLNGYEQYF,TGTGCCAGCAGTTTGAATGGCTACGAGCAGTACTTC
13,TRBV7-2,TRBD1,NA,TRBJ1-2,CASSLVGGNGYTF,TGTGCCAGCAGCTTAGTAGGGGGCAATGGCTACACCTTC
15,TRBV5-1,TRBD2,NA,TRBJ2-1,CASSLGLAGDNEQFF,TGCGCCAGCAGCCTCGGACTAGCGGGGGACAATGAGCAGTTCTTC
19,TRBV1,NA,NA,TRBJ2-6,CTSSRPTSGLPSGANVLTF,TGCACCAGCAGCCGACCGACTAGCGGGCTTCCCTCTGGGGCCAACGTCCTGACTTTC
17,TRBV11-2,NA,NA,TRBJ1-6,CASSFADTSSYNSPLHF,TGTGCCAGCAGCTTCGCGGACACCAGCTCCTATAATTCACCCCTCCACTTT
14,TRBV27,TRBD1,once,TRBJ2-7,CASMTTGGTYEQYF,TGTGCCAGCATGACTACAGGGGGTACCTACGAGCAGTACTTC
18,TRBV9,NA,NA,TRBJ2-1,CASSVVPPGSPQGNEQFF,TGTGCCAGCAGCGTAGTGCCCCCCGGGAGCCCCCAGGGGAATGAGCAGTTCTTC
17,TRBV6-1,TRBD1,NA,TRBJ2-2,CASSEGTLRDRGGELFF,TGTGCCAGCAGTGAGGGGACCCTCCGGGACAGGGGCGGGGAGCTGTTTTTT
14,TRBV29-1,TRBD2,NA,TRBJ2-3,CSVDGRPGTDTQYF,TGCAGCGTCGACGGGAGGCCGGGGACAGATACGCAGTATTTT
17,TRBV7-3,TRBD2,NA,TRBJ2-1,CASSPGLAGPENNEQFF,TGTGCCAGCAGCCCCGGACTAGCGGGACCCGAAAACAATGAGCAGTTCTTC
14,TRBV19,TRBD1,NA,TRBJ2-7,CASSIDRASYEQYF,TGTGCCAGTAGTATCGACAGGGCCTCCTACGAGCAGTACTTC
17,TRBV27,TRBD2,NA,TRBJ2-7,CATSRPPGLAGDYEQYF,TGTGCCACCTCGCGGCCCCCAGGACTAGCGGGAGATTACGAGCAGTACTTC
10,TRBV20-1,NA,few,TRBJ2-7,CSATTPGQYF,TGCAGTGCTACCACCCCAGGACAGTACTTC
13,TRBV18,NA,NA,TRBJ2-7,CASSPRADYEQYF,TGTGCCAGCTCACCACGGGCGGACTACGAGCAGTACTTC
13,TRBV28,NA,NA,TRBJ2-4,CASSPTGGNIQYF,TGTGCCAGCAGTCCTACCGGTGGAAACATTCAGTACTTC
11,TRBV6-5,NA,NA,TRBJ2-2,CASRTTGELFF,TGTGCCAGCAGAACCACCGGGGAGCTGTTTTTT
14,TRBV4-2,NA,NA,TRBJ1-4,CASSQTGFNEKLFF,TGTGCCAGCAGCCAAACAGGGTTTAATGAAAAACTGTTTTTT
15,TRBV2,NA,NA,TRBJ1-2,CASSKPMPLEVSYTF,TGTGCCAGCAGTAAGCCGATGCCCCTCGAAGTTAGCTACACCTTC
11,TRBV28,NA,NA,TRBJ2-3,CASSWKDTQYF,TGTGCCAGCAGTTGGAAGGATACGCAGTATTTT
13,TRBV7-9,TRBD1,NA,TRBJ1-6,CATGTGVNSPLHF,TGTGCCACGGGGACAGGGGTTAATTCACCCCTCCACTTT
14,TRBV14,TRBD2,NA,TRBJ2-1,CASSLGLGVNEQFF,TGTGCCAGCAGCCTGGGACTAGGGGTCAATGAGCAGTTCTTC
14,TRBV6-6,NA,NA,TRBJ2-7,CASSFSRVGDEQYF,TGTGCCAGCAGTTTCTCCAGGGTAGGCGACGAGCAGTACTTC
15,TRBV5-6,TRBD1,NA,TRBJ1-1,CASSLGDRVWTEAFF,TGTGCCAGCAGCTTGGGGGACAGAGTTTGGACTGAAGCTTTCTTT
15,TRBV10-1,NA,NA,TRBJ2-3,CASSDKSWDTDTQYF,TGCGCCAGCAGTGATAAGAGTTGGGACACAGATACGCAGTATTTT
19,TRBV2,NA,NA,TRBJ2-2,CASSRREPGLSRGTGELFF,TGTGCCAGCAGTCGGAGAGAACCGGGACTCAGCCGTGGCACCGGGGAGCTGTTTTTT